The present T cell receptor (beta chain) was sequenced within a study of blood T cell repertoires in COVID-19. Germline V CDR1 and CDR2: SGHRS, YFSETQ. The length of the CDR3 is 14 residues. V shed 0 bases and J 6 bases; nucleotides not matched to a gene: 1. Produced via immunoSEQ multiplex PCR; TCRdb's table is partial and in-frame only. Of 95,000 to 150,000 clones listed, roughly 82% were seen once; the top ten hold about 12%. Sequencing was done on a sample of peripheral blood. This rearrangement joins TRBV5-1 to TRBJ2-2, with 8 bases lining up with TRBD2. The clonotype originates from a human donor in a cohort sampled during active COVID-19. The CDR3 loop reads CASSLDGGAGELFF. For the CDR3, the DNA is TGCGCCAGCAGCTTGGACGGGGGGGCCGGGGAGCTGTTTTTT.